The 19 T cell receptor beta chains listed next were all sequenced from one sample in a study of persistence of HIV-infected CD4 T cells. Cells were stimulated with CMV-infected fibroblast lysates at approximately 10 ug/mL. Responding CD4+ T cells were sorted by upregulation of both CD40 ligand and CD69. Sequencing used immunoSEQ version 4 in survey mode. Profiling relied on immunoSEQ multiplex PCR, and the TCRdb table lists in-frame clones only, not all of them. The table lists about 17,000 clones, less than 75% of them singletons, with roughly 8% in the top ten. These receptors have no identified antigens. Sequencing was performed on CD4+ T cells sorted from PBMCs after approximately 20-hour stimulation, taken from a patient who received antiretroviral therapy. The receptors originated from an adult woman with HIV who was CMV-seropositive.

The V and J genes are TRBV12-3 or TRBV12-4 and TRBJ1-3; no reliable D call. This CDR3 has 11 amino acids. Trimming stripped 3 bases from V and 8 bases from J, with 5 bases between. In DNA form, the CDR3 reads TGTGCCAGCAGTTTCTCGGACACCATATATTTT. Its translation: CASSFSDTIYF.

The V and J genes are TRBV2 and TRBJ2-7; 14 bases align to TRBD2. From germline, CDR1 is SNHLY and CDR2 FYNNEI. After removal of 6 bases from V and 12 bases from J, the junction contained 7 bases not matched to a gene. This CDR3 contains 13 residues. In DNA form, the CDR3 reads TGTGCCAGCAGCGGGACTAGCGGGGGCCGGCGGTACGTC. Its translation: CASSGTSGGRRYV.

The V gene is TRBV12-3 or TRBV12-4, the J gene TRBJ2-2; D unresolved. The CDR3 consists of 11 residues. V was trimmed by 5 bases and J by 8 bases, leaving 6 bases between them. The CDR3 coding sequence is TGTGCCAGCAGTATCATTGGGGAGCTGTTTTTT. It specifies CASSIIGELFF.

This clone was picked up a small number of times. The CDR3, as DNA: TGTGCCAGCAGCTTTAGTCAGGGGACCGGGGAGCTGTTTTTT. Protein sequence: CASSFSQGTGELFF. The V call is TRBV7-3, the J call TRBJ2-2; D is perhaps TRBD1 (6 bases). V was shortened by 3 bases and J by 5 bases, with 10 bases between the two germline ends. CDR1 is SGHTA and CDR2 is FQGTGA in the germline V gene. The CDR3 consists of 14 residues.

V and J are TRBV5-1 and TRBJ2-7, with D uncertain. The CDR3 is 14 amino acids. The V gene's germline CDR1 is SGHRS and CDR2 YFSETQ. V was trimmed by 0 bases and J by 1 base, leaving 8 bases between them. The CDR3 sequence: CASSLDARSYEQYV. The CDR3 DNA follows: TGCGCCAGCAGCTTGGACGCTCGATCCTACGAGCAGTACGTC.

This clone was counted between two and nine times. This chain joins TRBV30 and TRBJ1-2, with unresolved D. This CDR3 has 11 amino acids. Germline V gene lookup returns CDR1 GTSNPN and CDR2 SVGIG (reference sequence). V gave up 2 bases and J gave up 4 bases, with 5 bases separating them. CDR3 nucleotides: TGTGCCTGGAGTATTGGCTATGGCTACACCTTC. This translates into CAWSIGYGYTF.

This clone occurred a few times. CDR3 residues: CASSLRHSGANVLTF. The DNA for the CDR3 is TGTGCCAGCAGCTTGAGGCACTCTGGGGCCAACGTCCTGACTTTC. The chain recombines TRBV5-5 with TRBJ2-6; D remains ambiguous. The CDR3 is 15 residues long. Germline V gene lookup returns CDR1 SGHKS and CDR2 YYEKEE (reference sequence). V was trimmed by 1 base and J by 0 bases, leaving 5 bases between them. The whole variable domain, filled in from reference TRBV5-5 and TRBJ2-6, reads DAGVTQSPTHLIKTRGQQVTLRCSPISGHKSVSWYQQVLGQGPQFIFQYYEKEERGRGNFPDRFSARQFPNYSSELNVNALLLGDSALYLCASSLRHSGANVLTFGAGSRLTVL.

This rearrangement joins TRBV6-6 to TRBJ1-4; no clear D. CDR3 size: 15 residues. In germline, CDR1 is MNHNY, CDR2 SVGAGI (reference sequence). Trimming left V 2 bases short and J 2 bases short, with 9 bases between. The CDR3 DNA sequence: TGTGCCAGCAGTTACCTGGGGAGCACTAATGAAAAACTGTTTTTT. This encodes CASSYLGSTNEKLFF.

The gene calls are TRBV12-3 or TRBV12-4 and TRBJ1-2; 8 bases are shared with TRBD1. This CDR3 has 13 amino acids. V lost 6 bases and J lost 8; bases outside the gene matches: 8. The CDR3 region is CASSQTGVDGYTF. For the CDR3, the DNA is TGTGCCAGCAGCCAGACAGGGGTCGACGGCTACACCTTC.

This clone was detected a few times. The chain is built from TRBV6-6 and TRBJ2-1; 11 nucleotides agree with TRBD2. The trim removed 8 bases at V and 6 bases at J, leaving 12 bases unmatched. The CDR3 is made up of 16 amino acids. Germline V gene data show CDR1 as MNHNY and CDR2 as SVGAGI (reference sequence). CDR3 protein: CASELAGGPNANEQFF. CDR3 DNA: TGTGCCAGCGAGTTAGCGGGGGGGCCCAACGCCAATGAGCAGTTCTTC.

In regard to this clone: Other DNA sequences in the same sample also yield this CDR3. This sequence joins TRBV2 and TRBJ1-1; TRBD1 agrees at 9 bases. J gave up 1 base and V 6 bases, and 3 bases lay outside the gene matches. Per germline, CDR1 SNHLY and CDR2 FYNNEI. The CDR3 has 14 amino acids. For the CDR3, the DNA is TGTGCCAGCAGGCTGGACAGGGGGAACACTGAAGCTTTCTTT. Encoded protein: CASRLDRGNTEAFF. Variable domain in full (rest from reference TRBV2 and TRBJ1-1): EPEVTQTPSHQVTQMGQEVILRCVPISNHLYFYWYRQILGQKVEFLVSFYNNEISEKSEIFDDQFSVERPDGSNFTLKIRSTKLEDSAMYFCASRLDRGNTEAFFGQGTRLTVV.

A single count supports this clone. The chain carries TRBV14 and TRBJ2-1; D remains ambiguous. The V end lost 5 bases, the J end lost 6 bases, and 14 bases lay between the germline ends. The CDR3 is made up of 14 amino acids. The germline CDR1 and CDR2 sequences are SGHDN and FVKESK. This CDR3 is CASSTRMTTNEQFF. The CDR3 DNA follows: TGTGCCAGCAGCACACGGATGACCACCAATGAGCAGTTCTTC.

The chain carries TRBV13 and TRBJ1-6; TRBD1 might be the D (5 bases). Per germline, CDR1 PRHDT and CDR2 FYEKMQ (reference sequence). The CDR3 has 14 amino acids. Trimming left V 6 bases short and J 5 bases short, with 11 bases between. CDR3 nucleotides: TGTGCCAGCAGTTACGGACACGATAATTCACCCCTCCACTTT. Residues: CASSYGHDNSPLHF.

The rearrangement uses TRBV4-1 and TRBJ1-5, with D tentatively TRBD1 (5 bases). V lost 0 bases and J 2 bases, leaving 8 bases between the germline ends. The CDR3 sequence is 15 residues long. CDR1 is MGHRA, CDR2 YSYEKL, per germline. The CDR3 region is CASSQDRGRNQPQHF. The CDR3 DNA reads as TGCGCCAGCAGCCAAGATCGGGGCCGCAATCAGCCCCAGCATTTT.

The chain joins TRBV21-1 to TRBJ2-7; the D call of TRBD1 is as the table states it, not checked on the DNA. TRBV21-1 is a pseudogene segment. CDR3 size: 12 residues. Written as DNA, the CDR3 is TGTGCCAGCAGCAAAGACAGGGGACGAAAGTACGTC. As protein: CASSKDRGRKYV.

For the CDR3, the DNA is TGTGCCAGCTCACCAGTCGGACTAGCGGCTTACAATGAGCAGTTCTTC. This gives the protein CASSPVGLAAYNEQFF. V and J are TRBV18 and TRBJ2-1, with TRBD2 matching 10 bases. CDR3 length equals 16 residues. Trimming removed 2 bases from V and 4 bases from J; junction bases left unmatched: 5. Germline values: CDR1 KGHSH, CDR2 LQKENI.

This clone has a single count. The chain couples TRBV30 to TRBJ1-2; D ambiguous. The CDR3 is 13 amino acids. V lost 4 bases and J lost 4, with 13 bases in between. In germline, CDR1 is GTSNPN, CDR2 SVGIG (reference sequence). The CDR3 DNA sequence: TGTGCCTGGATACCTACCGATATCTATGGCTACACCTTC. Translating it yields CAWIPTDIYGYTF.

This clone has only a few counts. This chain uses TRBV4-2 with TRBJ1-5, with 9 bases identical to TRBD1. The germline V gene has CDR1 LGHNA and CDR2 YNFKEQ. V lost 4 bases to trimming and J lost 0 bases; unmatched junction nucleotides: 10. The CDR3 length is 18 residues. DNA of the CDR3: TGTGCCAGCAGCCGGGGACAGGGAGGGAGTGATAGCAATCAGCCCCAGCATTTT. This translates into CASSRGQGGSDSNQPQHF.

This chain joins TRBV7-3 and TRBJ2-3; 9 nucleotides line up with TRBD2. The CDR3 consists of 16 residues. Germline lookup yields CDR1 SGHTA and CDR2 FQGTGA. V gave up 5 bases and J gave up 2 bases; unmatched junction bases: 8. CDR3 amino acids: CASSLVAGAYTDTQYF. CDR3 nucleotide sequence: TGTGCCAGCAGCCTGGTAGCGGGGGCGTACACAGATACGCAGTATTTT.